This T cell receptor beta chain was observed in a study of shared clonotypes between healthy human individuals. The overall study: Each donor's CD8 memory used one plate, CD8 naive two, each CD4 subset three.

Germline CDR1 is SQVTM and CDR2 is ANQGSEA. V lost 6 bases to trimming and J lost 5 bases; unmatched junction nucleotides: 11. The CDR3 contains 15 residues. Sequenced by immunoSEQ multiplex PCR; TCRdb stores in-frame clones only, minus some. The table lists almost 750,000 clones, over 55% of them singletons. Input material: memory CD4+ T cells sorted from blood. Subset here: CD45RA-negative fraction. The rearrangement uses TRBV29-1 and TRBJ1-1, with 11 bases lining up with TRBD1. The clonotype comes from a woman aged 25 to 45 in good health. The CDR3 reads CSVDGTGGGKTEAFF. The DNA for the CDR3 is TGCAGCGTGGACGGGACAGGGGGGGGAAAGACTGAAGCTTTCTTT.